This T cell receptor (beta chain) was documented in a study of CD8+CD57+ T cells in acquired aplastic anemia. Individuals selected for sequencing had exhibited CD8+CD57+ cell expansion on flow cytometry. Trimming pared 6 bases from V and 10 bases from J, leaving 10 bases between. The germline V gene has CDR1 SNHLY and CDR2 FYNNEI. The CDR3 loop spans 12 amino acids. Profiling of TCR beta VDJ combinations and CDR3 sequences used genomic DNA as template. TCRdb analysed the reads with MiXCR anew, one entry per CDR3 protein. The profile shows fewer than 250,000 distinct CDR3 sequences, more than 45% of them singletons.

This chain connects TRBV2 to TRBJ1-6; no reliable D call. The sample consisted of sorted CD4+, CD8+, or CD8+CD57+ T cells (not recorded which) from PBMCs. The source is a human donor with aplastic anemia. CDR3 bases: TGTGCCAGCAGAGATCCAAGGTCACCCCTCCACTTT. Translating gives CASRDPRSPLHF.